This entry is about one TCR beta chain. Germline values: CDR1 SEHNR, CDR2 FQNEAQ (reference sequence). Trimming pared 1 base from V and 7 bases from J, leaving 14 bases between. The CDR3 has 14 amino acids. This sample is part of a study of shared clonotypes between healthy human individuals. At the level of the study: Each donor had three CD4 naive, three CD4 memory, two CD8 naive and one CD8 memory plate.

Sequenced by immunoSEQ multiplex PCR; TCRdb stores in-frame clones only, minus some. The sample holds roughly 2 million clones; 95% are singletons and the top ten take roughly 0.13%. The sequencing sample was made of naive CD4+ T cells sorted from blood. The sample's subset: CD45RA+ positively selected. This sequence originates from a man younger than 30 in good health. This rearrangement joins TRBV7-9 to TRBJ2-7; D could derive from TRBD1 or TRBD2 (5 bases each). The CDR3 DNA reads TGTGCCAGCAGCTTAGATTCGGGGACGAGGGAGCAGTACTTC. Translating gives CASSLDSGTREQYF.